Shown below are 18 T cell receptor beta chains from a single sample sequenced in a study of T cells in Graves' hyperthyroidism and ophthalmopathy. Researchers amplified the TCR beta CDR3 regions from RNA transcripts. During a first-round RT-PCR of the TCR CDR3, the HTBI primer set was used. MiXCR, applied by TCRdb to the multiplex PCR reads, yields one record per CDR3 protein. Here the sample spans hundreds of thousands of distinct CDR3 sequences, about 14% being singletons. Specimen: blood. Receptor source: a man aged 18 to 30 with Graves' ophthalmopathy.

Many counts were recorded for this clonotype. CDR3 sequence: CASSWGPDSGANVLTF. For the CDR3, the DNA is TGTGCCAGCAGTTGGGGACCAGACTCTGGGGCCAACGTCCTGACTTTC. The V call is TRBV12-3 or TRBV12-4, the J call TRBJ2-6, with D perhaps assigned TRBD1 or TRBD2 (5 bases each). The CDR3 spans 16 residues. V dropped 4 bases and J dropped 0 bases, with 10 bases sitting between them.

This clonotype was detected ten times or more. V usage is TRBV5-1 and J usage is TRBJ2-7; TRBD1 matches at 10 bases. Per germline, CDR1 SGHRS and CDR2 YFSETQ. Trimming cost V 4 bases and J 0 bases; bases outside gene matches: 7. The length of the CDR3 is 16 residues. CDR3 region: CASSGTGQGTSYEQYF. The CDR3 nucleotides are TGCGCCAGCAGCGGCACGGGACAGGGGACCTCCTACGAGCAGTACTTC.

This clonotype showed up many times. The CDR3 sequence is CASSLVGLGGQGFTGELFF. For the CDR3, the DNA is TGCGCCAGCAGCTTGGTCGGCTTGGGTGGACAGGGGTTCACCGGGGAGCTGTTTTTT. The chain carries TRBV5-1 and TRBJ2-2, with TRBD1 identical over 9 bases. The V and J ends lost 0 bases and 4 bases, in that order; junction bases with no gene match: 13. Germline V gene sequence: CDR1 SGHRS, CDR2 YFSETQ. There are 19 residues in the CDR3.

This clonotype has a count of ten or more. This chain connects TRBV7-3 to TRBJ2-2, with D perhaps TRBD2 (5 bases). Trimming removed 0 bases from V and 1 base from J, with 6 bases in between. Looked up from germline, CDR1 is SGHTA and CDR2 is FQGTGA. The CDR3 length is 15 residues. The CDR3 DNA follows: TGTGCCAGCAGCTTAACGGGAGTGAACACCGGGGAGCTGTTTTTT. Its protein is CASSLTGVNTGELFF. Drawing the rest from reference TRBV7-3 and TRBJ2-2, the complete variable domain is GAGVSQTPSNKVTEKGKYVELRCDPISGHTALYWYRQSLGQGPEFLIYFQGTGAADDSGLPNDRFFAVRPEGSVSTLKIQRTERGDSAVYLCASSLTGVNTGELFFGEGSRLTVL.

This clonotype was detected many times. The chain links TRBV30 to TRBJ1-1, with 7 bases that match TRBD1. The V gene's germline CDR1 is GTSNPN and CDR2 SVGIG (reference sequence). The CDR3 covers 12 residues. J gave up 3 bases and V 6 bases, and 4 bases lay outside the gene matches. The chain's CDR3 is CACSTGDTEAFF. CDR3 nucleotide sequence: TGTGCCTGCTCTACAGGGGACACTGAAGCTTTCTTT.

There are a few counts of this clonotype. The chain employs TRBV6-1 and TRBJ1-1, with unresolved D. Germline CDR1 is MNHNS and CDR2 is SASEGT. The CDR3 has 16 residues. V was cut by 5 bases and J by 0 bases, with 16 bases left in between. CDR3 amino acids: CASSPLVRRVNTEAFF. The CDR3 DNA sequence: TGTGCCAGCAGTCCTCTTGTGAGGCGGGTGAACACTGAAGCTTTCTTT.

This clonotype was recorded many times. This chain joins TRBV19 and TRBJ2-2, with D perhaps TRBD2 (6 bases). Germline V CDR1 and CDR2: LNHDA, SQIVND (reference sequence). CDR3 length: 18 amino acids. Trimming pared 6 bases from V and 3 bases from J, leaving 23 bases between. The CDR3 sequence: CASRPEGFPVSYTGELFF. CDR3 DNA: TGTGCCAGTAGACCGGAGGGGTTCCCCGTATCTTACACCGGGGAGCTGTTTTTT.

This clonotype showed up many times. The chain is built from TRBV2 and TRBJ2-5, with 7 bases aligning to TRBD2. V was pared by 5 bases and J by 0 bases, with 9 bases of the junction left unmatched. Germline CDR1 is SNHLY and CDR2 is FYNNEI. The CDR3 extends over 16 amino acids. As DNA, the CDR3 is TGTGCCAGCAGTTCCCAGGGTAGCGGGCACCAAGAGACCCAGTACTTC. Protein: CASSSQGSGHQETQYF.

The chain combines TRBV27 with TRBJ1-5, with 10 bases matching TRBD1. Trimming at V came to 4 bases and at J to 6 bases, leaving 6 bases not matched to a gene. Germline V gene lookup returns CDR1 MNHEY and CDR2 SMNVEV (reference sequence). There are 15 residues in the CDR3. In DNA form, the CDR3 reads TGTGCCAGCAGTTCTGGGACAGGGGTCTTTCAGCCCCAGCATTTT. This encodes CASSSGTGVFQPQHF.

At least ten counts were recorded for this clonotype. The V gene is TRBV5-8, the J gene TRBJ2-7; 7 bases are a match to TRBD1. Germline CDR1 is SGHTS and CDR2 is YDEGEE. The CDR3 is 13 amino acids. V shed 4 bases, J shed 2 bases, and the junction held 3 bases outside the gene matches. DNA of the CDR3: TGTGCCAGCAGCCGAGGGGGCACCTACGAGCAGTACTTC. Protein: CASSRGGTYEQYF. The whole variable domain, remainder taken from reference TRBV5-8 and TRBJ2-7, is EAGVTQSPTHLIKTRGQQATLRCSPISGHTSVYWYQQALGLGLQFLLWYDEGEERNRGNFPPRFSGRQFPNYSSELNVNALELEDSALYLCASSRGGTYEQYFGPGTRLTVT.

V is TRBV19 and J is TRBJ2-3; D unclear. This CDR3 region has 15 residues. V lost 5 bases and J 2 bases, leaving 14 bases between the germline ends. From germline, CDR1 is LNHDA and CDR2 SQIVND (reference sequence). The CDR3: CASSRDPSPTDTQYF. The DNA of the CDR3 is TGTGCCAGTAGTCGCGACCCAAGCCCCACAGATACGCAGTATTTT.

This clonotype was seen repeatedly, ten times or more. The rearrangement links TRBV20-1 to TRBJ2-1; 7 bases map to TRBD2. V trimming: 5 bases; J trimming: 6 bases; junction bases outside the gene matches: 10. CDR3 length: 14 residues. Germline lookup yields CDR1 DFQATT and CDR2 SNEGSKA (reference sequence). The CDR3 loop reads CSAPRSGRTNEQFF. The CDR3 DNA reads TGCAGTGCTCCTCGATCCGGGAGGACCAATGAGCAGTTCTTC.

This clonotype occurred many times. The V and J genes are TRBV11-2 and TRBJ2-1, with 7 positions matching TRBD2. The germline gives CDR1 SGHAT, CDR2 FQNNGV. V lost 5 bases and J lost 5; bases outside the gene matches: 6. The CDR3 extends over 14 amino acids. The CDR3 DNA reads as TGTGCCAGCAGCGGGGGACTACTCGACAATGAGCAGTTCTTC. This codes for CASSGGLLDNEQFF.

In this sample, this clonotype turned up many times. The rearrangement links TRBV7-3 to TRBJ2-2; TRBD2 aligns across 10 bases. Trimming at V came to 5 bases and at J to 6 bases, leaving 9 bases not matched to a gene. This CDR3 comprises 16 residues. The germline gives CDR1 SGHTA, CDR2 FQGTGA. The DNA of the CDR3 is TGTGCCAGCAGCCTAAATCTAGCGGGAGAGTCCGGGGAGCTGTTTTTT. Amino acid sequence: CASSLNLAGESGELFF.

The chain has TRBV19 and TRBJ2-1; 15 positions agree with TRBD2. Germline CDR1 is LNHDA and CDR2 is SQIVND (reference sequence). The V gene end was trimmed by 5 bases and the J gene end by 7 bases; junction bases not matched to a gene: 12. The CDR3 consists of 18 residues. The CDR3 loop reads CASSRGLAGGPSRNEQFF. The CDR3 nucleotides are TGTGCCAGTAGTCGAGGACTAGCGGGAGGGCCGTCAAGGAATGAGCAGTTCTTC.

This clonotype occurred many times. V usage is TRBV5-1 and J usage is TRBJ2-3; TRBD1 aligns across 10 bases. The trim removed 4 bases at V and 4 bases at J, leaving 3 bases unmatched. Germline V gene sequence: CDR1 SGHRS, CDR2 YFSETQ. CDR3 length: 14 amino acids. CDR3 coding DNA: TGCGCCAGCAGCCGACAGGGGGCAGCAGATACGCAGTATTTT. Amino acid sequence: CASSRQGAADTQYF.

This clonotype was found many times. V gene TRBV6-6 combines with J gene TRBJ2-3, with TRBD1 matching 9 bases. Trimming removed 2 bases from V and 8 bases from J; junction bases left unmatched: 8. This CDR3 contains 15 residues. Germline-derived CDR1 and CDR2 are MNHNY and SVGAGI (reference sequence). CDR3 bases: TGTGCCAGCAGTTACCCGGACAGGGGAGAGGGTACGCAGTATTTT. This gives the protein CASSYPDRGEGTQYF.

This clonotype occurred many times. The rearrangement links TRBV6-4 to TRBJ2-2; maybe TRBD1 (6 bases). CDR3 size: 13 residues. Germline V CDR1 and CDR2: MRHNA, SNTAGT. Trimming stripped 4 bases from V and 3 bases from J, with 6 bases between. Written as DNA, the CDR3 is TGTGCCAGCAGTGCAGGGGACACCGGGGAGCTGTTTTTT. This gives the protein CASSAGDTGELFF.